A selection of T cell receptor beta chains follows, all from one sample in a study of T cells after somatic rescue of genetic block. This table comes from immunoSEQ multiplex PCR, and its TCRdb copy is limited to in-frame clones, with some not included. The sample shows around 52,000 clones, 90% to 97% of them seen only once. The sample taken for sequencing was peripheral blood mononuclear cells (PBMCs). All receptors come from a child younger than two. Each CDR3 is given with its conserved first and last residue. D genes are given only for firm matches. Clone sizes are given selectively: once, few, many, or a class where the clone is expanded.

V: TRBV28; length: 15; J: TRBJ2-3; D: .; size: once; DNA: TGTGCCAGCAGTTTATTGTCCGGGAGCACAGATACGCAGTATTTT; CDR3: CASSLLSGSTDTQYF
V: TRBV7-6; length: 16; J: TRBJ2-2; D: .; size: once; DNA: TGTGCCAGCAGCTTAGGTCCGAGAAGGGACACCGGGGAGCTGTTTTTT; CDR3: CASSLGPRRDTGELFF
V: TRBV6-5; length: 15; J: TRBJ1-3; D: .; size: .; DNA: TGTGCCAGCAGTTACGCGCAGGCCCCTGGAAACACCATATATTTT; CDR3: CASSYAQAPGNTIYF
V: TRBV30; length: 13; J: TRBJ1-1; D: TRBD1; size: .; DNA: TGTGCCTGGAGGGGACAGGTCAACACTGAAGCTTTCTTT; CDR3: CAWRGQVNTEAFF
V: TRBV10-3; length: 13; J: TRBJ2-7; D: .; size: .; DNA: TGTGCCATCAGTGACAGGGAAGGGGCCGAGCAGTACTTC; CDR3: CAISDREGAEQYF
V: TRBV20-1; length: 11; J: TRBJ2-3; D: .; size: .; DNA: TGCAGTGCCGCGCTAGCAGATACGCAGTATTTT; CDR3: CSAALADTQYF
V: TRBV29-1; length: 14; J: TRBJ2-5; D: TRBD2; size: .; DNA: TGCAGCGTGGGGGCCGCGGGGGGACGAGAGACCCAGTACTTC; CDR3: CSVGAAGGRETQYF
V: TRBV6-1; length: 13; J: TRBJ1-2; D: .; size: .; DNA: TGTGCCAGCAGTAGGGGACATAACTATGGCTACACCTTC; CDR3: CASSRGHNYGYTF
V: TRBV4-2; length: 15; J: TRBJ2-7; D: TRBD2; size: .; DNA: TGTGCCAGCAGCCAAGATGGGACTAGCGGGAGGGAGCAGTACTTC; CDR3: CASSQDGTSGREQYF
V: TRBV6-1; length: 15; J: TRBJ2-1; D: TRBD2; size: .; DNA: TGTGCCAGCACACTAGCGGGAATAGGGTACAATGAGCAGTTCTTC; CDR3: CASTLAGIGYNEQFF
V: TRBV27; length: 13; J: TRBJ1-2; D: TRBD1; size: .; DNA: TGTGCCAGCAAACCTGACAGGGCGACTGGCTACACCTTC; CDR3: CASKPDRATGYTF
V: TRBV29-1; length: 14; J: TRBJ2-3; D: TRBD1; size: .; DNA: TGCAGCGTTCGGACAGGGGGCGTTGGAGATACGCAGTATTTT; CDR3: CSVRTGGVGDTQYF
V: TRBV27; length: 15; J: TRBJ2-1; D: TRBD2; size: .; DNA: TGTGCCAGCAGTCGGACTAGCGGGAGTTACAATGAGCAGTTCTTC; CDR3: CASSRTSGSYNEQFF
V: TRBV19; length: 12; J: TRBJ1-2; D: .; size: few; DNA: TGTGCCAGTAGTATAGCTAACTATGGCTACACCTTC; CDR3: CASSIANYGYTF
V: TRBV6-1; length: 12; J: TRBJ1-2; D: .; size: .; DNA: TGTGCCAGCAGTGGTTGGGGTCCTGGCTACACCTTC; CDR3: CASSGWGPGYTF
V: TRBV5-1; length: 13; J: TRBJ2-7; D: .; size: .; DNA: TGCGCCAGCAGCGGGGGCTTCGCCTACGAGCAGTACTTC; CDR3: CASSGGFAYEQYF
V: TRBV7-2; length: 16; J: TRBJ1-2; D: TRBD1; size: .; DNA: TGTGCCAGCAGCTTAGGTGGGACAGGGGATAATGGTGGCTACACCTTC; CDR3: CASSLGGTGDNGGYTF
V: TRBV6-5; length: 16; J: TRBJ2-2; D: TRBD2; size: .; DNA: TGTGCCAGCAGTTACTTGAGCGGGACGAACACCGGGGAGCTGTTTTTT; CDR3: CASSYLSGTNTGELFF
V: TRBV5-4; length: 14; J: TRBJ2-7; D: .; size: .; DNA: TGTGCCAGCAGCTTTTCCCGGGGGGCTTACGAGCAGTACTTC; CDR3: CASSFSRGAYEQYF
V: TRBV28; length: 17; J: TRBJ1-2; D: TRBD1; size: .; DNA: TGTGCCAGCAGTTATACCGGGACAGGGAGGGGGGCCTATGGCTACACCTTC; CDR3: CASSYTGTGRGAYGYTF
V: TRBV6-6; length: 15; J: TRBJ2-7; D: .; size: .; DNA: TGTGCCAGCAGCCCCCTGGGAGGAGGGGGCTACGAGCAGTACTTC; CDR3: CASSPLGGGGYEQYF
V: TRBV2; length: 13; J: TRBJ2-3; D: TRBD2; size: .; DNA: TGTGCCAGCAGAGCGGGAAGCACAGATACGCAGTATTTT; CDR3: CASRAGSTDTQYF
V: TRBV5-1; length: 14; J: TRBJ1-2; D: TRBD1; size: .; DNA: TGCGCCAGCAGCTTGGAAGGGACAGGGGGAGGCTACACCTTC; CDR3: CASSLEGTGGGYTF
V: TRBV7-2; length: 15; J: TRBJ2-7; D: TRBD2; size: .; DNA: TGTGCCAGCAGCTTACTAGCGGGAGGTTTTTACGAGCAGTACTTC; CDR3: CASSLLAGGFYEQYF
V: TRBV11-2; length: 14; J: TRBJ2-7; D: TRBD2; size: .; DNA: TGTGCCAGCAGCTTGACTAGCGGGAGGGCCGAGCAGTACTTC; CDR3: CASSLTSGRAEQYF
V: TRBV6-1; length: 14; J: TRBJ2-4; D: .; size: .; DNA: TGTGCCAGCAGTGAACCCGGGTCGTGGAACATTCAGTACTTC; CDR3: CASSEPGSWNIQYF
V: TRBV30; length: 15; J: TRBJ2-1; D: .; size: .; DNA: TGTGCCTGGACGGAAGCCAGCGGTGCCTACAATGAGCAGTTCTTC; CDR3: CAWTEASGAYNEQFF
V: TRBV4-1; length: 14; J: TRBJ2-1; D: TRBD2; size: .; DNA: TGCGCCAGCAGCCGGACTAGCGGGAGCAATGAGCAGTTCTTC; CDR3: CASSRTSGSNEQFF
V: TRBV18; length: 13; J: TRBJ1-3; D: .; size: few; DNA: TGTGCCAGCTCACCACAGGGTGGAAACACCATATATTTT; CDR3: CASSPQGGNTIYF
V: TRBV7-2; length: 15; J: TRBJ2-3; D: .; size: .; DNA: TGTGCCAGCAGCTTAGTTTGGACCCATACAGATACGCAGTATTTT; CDR3: CASSLVWTHTDTQYF
V: TRBV13; length: 13; J: TRBJ1-2; D: .; size: .; DNA: TGTGCCAGCAGCTTAGGGCAGGGGCACGGCTACACCTTC; CDR3: CASSLGQGHGYTF
V: TRBV2; length: 11; J: TRBJ1-1; D: .; size: .; DNA: TGTGCCAGCAGCGAACCCCCGATGTCTTTCTTT; CDR3: CASSEPPMSFF
V: TRBV5-4; length: 13; J: TRBJ1-1; D: .; size: .; DNA: TGTGCCAGCAGCTCTTTAATGAACACTGAAGCTTTCTTT; CDR3: CASSSLMNTEAFF
V: TRBV27; length: 15; J: TRBJ2-1; D: TRBD1; size: .; DNA: TGTGCCAGCAGTTTAGGGGACAGCTCCTACAATGAGCAGTTCTTC; CDR3: CASSLGDSSYNEQFF
V: TRBV4-2; length: 15; J: TRBJ2-7; D: TRBD2; size: .; DNA: TGTGCCAGCAGCCAAGCCGGGGGGTCGCCCTACGAGCAGTACTTC; CDR3: CASSQAGGSPYEQYF
V: TRBV28; length: 14; J: TRBJ1-2; D: TRBD1; size: .; DNA: TGTGCCAGCAGTTTGTCGGGACAGGTCTATGGCTACACCTTC; CDR3: CASSLSGQVYGYTF
V: TRBV25-1; length: 14; J: TRBJ2-7; D: .; size: .; DNA: TGTGCCAGCAGTGAATGGGGGCAGTCCTACGAGCAGTACTTC; CDR3: CASSEWGQSYEQYF
V: TRBV28; length: 14; J: TRBJ2-5; D: .; size: .; DNA: TGTGCCAGCAGTTCCCTTGAAGGGGGGCAGACCCAGTACTTC; CDR3: CASSSLEGGQTQYF
V: TRBV6-5; length: 16; J: TRBJ2-1; D: TRBD2; size: .; DNA: TGTGCCAGCAGTTACTACGGGACTAGCAGTTACAATGAGCAGTTCTTC; CDR3: CASSYYGTSSYNEQFF
V: TRBV5-3; length: 14; J: TRBJ2-4; D: .; size: .; DNA: TGTGCCAGAAGCTTGGCGGGAGCCAAAAACATTCAGTACTTC; CDR3: CARSLAGAKNIQYF
V: TRBV5-1; length: 15; J: TRBJ2-3; D: TRBD2; size: .; DNA: TGCGCCAGCAGCGGACTAGCGGGAGGGCCAGATACGCAGTATTTT; CDR3: CASSGLAGGPDTQYF
V: TRBV5-5; length: 15; J: TRBJ2-3; D: TRBD2; size: .; DNA: TGTGCCAGCAGCCTTAGCGGGAGAGGCACAGATACGCAGTATTTT; CDR3: CASSLSGRGTDTQYF
V: TRBV6-1; length: 14; J: TRBJ1-5; D: TRBD1; size: .; DNA: TGTGCCAGCAGTGAAACAGGGGGCTCACAGCCCCAGCATTTT; CDR3: CASSETGGSQPQHF
V: TRBV6-5; length: 15; J: TRBJ2-6; D: TRBD1; size: .; DNA: TGTGCCAGCTGCGTGGACAGGGCTGGGGCCAACGTCCTGACTTTC; CDR3: CASCVDRAGANVLTF
V: TRBV27; length: 14; J: TRBJ2-2; D: .; size: .; DNA: TGTGCCAGCAGAAAAGGAGGGGCGGTCGGGGAGCTGTTTTTT; CDR3: CASRKGGAVGELFF
V: TRBV10-2; length: 14; J: TRBJ2-5; D: TRBD1; size: .; DNA: TGCGCCAGCAAAAGGGACAGGGGGTTAGAGACCCAGTACTTC; CDR3: CASKRDRGLETQYF
V: TRBV4-2; length: 13; J: TRBJ2-7; D: .; size: .; DNA: TGTGCCAGCAGCCAAGAGGACACCTACGAGCAGTACTTC; CDR3: CASSQEDTYEQYF
V: TRBV7-9; length: 15; J: TRBJ1-1; D: TRBD1; size: .; DNA: TGTGCCAGCAGCCCCCGACAGGGGGGGAACACTGAAGCTTTCTTT; CDR3: CASSPRQGGNTEAFF
V: TRBV6-1; length: 11; J: TRBJ2-3; D: .; size: .; DNA: TGTGCCAGCAGTGTCGGCAATACGCAGTATTTT; CDR3: CASSVGNTQYF
V: TRBV20-1; length: 11; J: TRBJ2-1; D: .; size: few; DNA: TGCAGTGCTAGAGACTACAATGAGCAGTTCTTC; CDR3: CSARDYNEQFF
V: TRBV15; length: 14; J: TRBJ2-3; D: .; size: .; DNA: TGTGCCACCAGCAGAGATCTGAACACAGATACGCAGTATTTT; CDR3: CATSRDLNTDTQYF
V: TRBV4-2; length: 13; J: TRBJ2-7; D: TRBD1; size: once; DNA: TGTGCCAGCAGCCGGACAGGGAGCTACGAGCAGTACTTC; CDR3: CASSRTGSYEQYF
V: TRBV19; length: 11; J: TRBJ1-2; D: .; size: .; DNA: TGTGCCAGTAGTGACCTCTATGGCTACACCTTC; CDR3: CASSDLYGYTF
V: TRBV11-2; length: 16; J: TRBJ2-2; D: TRBD2; size: .; DNA: TGTGCCAGCAGGTCAGCTAGCGGGATGAACACCGGGGAGCTGTTTTTT; CDR3: CASRSASGMNTGELFF
V: TRBV5-1; length: 14; J: TRBJ1-1; D: .; size: .; DNA: TGCGCCAGCAGTGTTAGGGGGAGGGCCACTGAAGCTTTCTTT; CDR3: CASSVRGRATEAFF
V: TRBV14; length: 14; J: TRBJ1-1; D: .; size: .; DNA: TGTGCCAGCAGCCAAGACATGCTGAACACTGAAGCTTTCTTT; CDR3: CASSQDMLNTEAFF
V: TRBV2; length: 14; J: TRBJ2-7; D: .; size: .; DNA: TGTGCCAGCAGTGAAGATGGAGGGTCGGAAAAAAAGTACTTC; CDR3: CASSEDGGSEKKYF